This is a list of T cell receptor beta chains from one sample in a study of blood T cell repertoires in COVID-19. The protocol was immunoSEQ multiplex PCR, while the TCRdb copy is restricted to in-frame clones and leaves out a portion. The table lists roughly 60,000 clones, over 85% of them singletons. The sample consisted of peripheral blood. These receptors all stem from a human donor in a cohort sampled during active COVID-19. CDR3s include the opening cysteine and the closing phenylalanine or tryptophan. A D gene is named only where the DNA matches it firmly. Rows may omit the clone size; those that give it use once, few, many or a size class.

TRBJ2-2 | - | - | TRBV4-2 | CASSQETGLGAGELFF | TGTGCCAGCAGCCAAGAGACGGGACTGGGAGCCGGGGAGCTGTTTTTT
TRBJ2-7 | - | TRBD1 | TRBV6-2/TRBV6-3 | CASSHGQGAYEQYF | TGTGCCAGCAGTCACGGACAGGGCGCCTACGAGCAGTACTTC
TRBJ2-7 | - | TRBD1 | TRBV28 | CASSFTRDRLRPGHEQYF | TGTGCCAGCAGTTTCACCCGGGACAGGCTAAGACCAGGTCACGAGCAGTACTTC
TRBJ2-1 | - | - | TRBV25-1 | CASSVRGRASGVDNEQFF | TGTGCCAGCAGTGTTAGGGGGAGGGCCTCGGGTGTAGACAATGAGCAGTTCTTC
TRBJ1-5 | - | - | TRBV10-3 | CAISESTGSGNQPQHF | TGTGCCATCAGTGAGTCAACAGGGTCGGGCAATCAGCCCCAGCATTTT
TRBJ2-7 | - | TRBD1 | TRBV18 | CASSSGQGFGEQYF | TGTGCCAGCTCAAGTGGACAGGGGTTTGGGGAGCAGTACTTC
TRBJ2-3 | - | - | TRBV28 | CASSERVTDTQYF | TGTGCCAGCAGCGAGCGGGTCACAGATACGCAGTATTTT
TRBJ2-2 | - | - | TRBV29-1 | CSVEAGTNTGELFF | TGCAGCGTTGAAGCGGGGACTAACACCGGGGAGCTGTTTTTT
TRBJ2-1 | - | TRBD2 | TRBV24-1 | CATSFSGRADEQFF | TGTGCCACCAGTTTTAGCGGGAGGGCCGATGAGCAGTTCTTC
TRBJ2-1 | - | - | TRBV27 | CATVAVSSYNEQFF | TGTGCCACCGTAGCGGTGAGCTCCTACAATGAGCAGTTCTTC
TRBJ2-5 | - | - | TRBV3-1/TRBV3-2 | CASSPFLSEETQYF | TGTGCCAGCAGCCCATTTCTGAGTGAGGAGACCCAGTACTTC
TRBJ1-1 | - | - | TRBV9 | CASSVESGLEAFF | TGTGCCAGCAGCGTAGAAAGCGGTCTTGAAGCTTTCTTT
TRBJ2-1 | few | - | TRBV9 | CASSAGTVTYNEQFF | TGTGCCAGCAGCGCCGGGACTGTAACGTACAATGAGCAGTTCTTC
TRBJ2-1 | - | - | TRBV18 | CASSPRRSSNEQFF | TGTGCCAGCTCACCACGGCGTAGCTCAAATGAGCAGTTCTTC
TRBJ1-6 | - | TRBD1 | TRBV18 | CASSPGQLNSPLHF | TGTGCCAGCTCACCGGGACAGCTAAATTCACCCCTCCACTTT
TRBJ2-3 | - | TRBD2 | TRBV10-3 | CAIRTSGRDRNTQYF | TGTGCCATCAGGACAAGCGGGAGGGACCGAAATACGCAGTATTTT
TRBJ1-2 | - | TRBD1 | TRBV7-3 | CASSPGQGVYTF | TGTGCCAGCAGCCCTGGACAGGGCGTCTACACCTTC
TRBJ1-2 | - | - | TRBV11-2 | CASSPGVYGYTF | TGTGCCAGCAGCCCAGGGGTCTATGGCTACACCTTC